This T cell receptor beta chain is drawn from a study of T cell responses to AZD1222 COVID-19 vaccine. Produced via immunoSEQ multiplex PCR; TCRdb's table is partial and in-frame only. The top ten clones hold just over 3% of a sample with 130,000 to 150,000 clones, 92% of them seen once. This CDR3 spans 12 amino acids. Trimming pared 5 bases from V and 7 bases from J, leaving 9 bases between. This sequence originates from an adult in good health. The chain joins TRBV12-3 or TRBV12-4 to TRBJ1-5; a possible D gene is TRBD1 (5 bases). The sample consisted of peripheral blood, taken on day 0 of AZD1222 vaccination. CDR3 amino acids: CASSPNRQPQHF. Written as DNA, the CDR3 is TGTGCCAGCAGTCCAAACAGGCAGCCCCAGCATTTT.